The text below deals with one T cell receptor (beta chain). Its specificity is not known. This sample was included in a study of identifying expanded T cells in peripheral blood. Clones were read by immunoSEQ multiplex PCR, and TCRdb kept only the in-frame ones, dropping some. The sample lists approximately 140,000 clones, about 88% occurring once. Study-wide results and caveats: Two-week clone count variance significantly increased as total template count grew. About 1.2 clones differed between technical replicates, versus about 15 and 19 over time.

This CDR3 has 13 amino acids. V was trimmed by 2 bases and J by 6 bases, leaving 8 bases between them. Germline-derived CDR1 and CDR2 are GTSNPN and SVGIG (reference sequence). During the collection period, no donor immune events like infections were recorded. This TCR came from a person between 18 and 75 years old in good health. This chain joins TRBV30 and TRBJ1-6; no reliable D call. Sequenced material: blood. CDR3 loop: CAWSSETNSPLHF. CDR3 nucleotide sequence: TGTGCCTGGAGTTCAGAAACTAATTCACCCCTCCACTTT.